These T cell receptor beta chains were read from a single sample in a study of shared clonotypes between healthy human individuals. Clones were read by immunoSEQ multiplex PCR, and TCRdb kept only the in-frame ones, dropping some. The sample carries 470,000 or so clones, around 73% recorded once. Material for sequencing was PBMCs. These receptors all come from a woman aged 35 to 49 in good health. Some clones in this sample may be carry-over from other donors' samples. The CDR3 runs from the conserved cysteine through the conserved F or W. The order of the fields is J gene, clone size, D gene, V gene, CDR3 protein, CDR3 DNA. A D gene is named only where the DNA matches it firmly. Some rows mark clone size as missing; the rest say once, few, many or name a class of expanded clone.

TRBJ2-7,once,.,TRBV5-1,CASSLDPWGEQYF,TGCGCCAGCAGCTTAGACCCCTGGGGGGAGCAGTACTTC
TRBJ2-1,.,TRBD1,TRBV29-1,CSVEGQAWVF,TGCAGCGTTGAGGGACAGGCTTGGGTCTTC
TRBJ1-5,.,.,TRBV6-1,CASSGTRNQPQHF,TGTGCCAGCAGTGGAACCCGCAATCAGCCCCAGCATTTT
TRBJ2-7,once,.,TRBV6-5,CASSYSGAGIYEQYF,TGTGCCAGCAGTTACTCCGGGGCTGGGATCTACGAGCAGTACTTC
TRBJ2-7,.,.,TRBV9,CASSVAESEQYF,TGTGCCAGCAGCGTAGCTGAAAGCGAGCAGTACTTC
TRBJ2-3,many,TRBD2,TRBV30,CAWRDLAGERDTQYF,TGTGCCTGGAGGGACCTAGCGGGAGAAAGAGATACGCAGTATTTT
TRBJ2-1,many,.,TRBV11-1,CASSLGGHEQFF,TGTGCCAGCAGCTTGGGGGGCCATGAGCAGTTCTTC
TRBJ1-2,once,.,TRBV29-1,CSVEGATSNYGYTF,TGCAGCGTTGAGGGCGCGACATCTAACTATGGCTACACCTTC
TRBJ2-2,.,.,TRBV6-4,CASRPGQNTGELFF,TGTGCCAGCAGACCGGGACAAAACACCGGGGAGCTGTTTTTT
TRBJ1-4,.,.,TRBV30,CAWSAAGYEKLFF,TGTGCCTGGAGTGCCGCGGGTTACGAAAAACTGTTTTTT
TRBJ2-7,.,TRBD2,TRBV28,CASSPSIAGGRNEQYF,TGTGCCAGCAGCCCCTCGATAGCGGGAGGAAGAAACGAGCAGTACTTC
TRBJ2-7,few,.,TRBV15,CATSRVSGAHEQYF,TGTGCCACCAGCAGAGTTTCGGGGGCCCACGAGCAGTACTTC
TRBJ2-7,.,TRBD2,TRBV7-2,CASSRRGTSGYEQYF,TGTGCCAGCAGCAGAAGAGGGACTAGCGGATACGAGCAGTACTTC
TRBJ2-4,.,.,TRBV6-1,CASSGQGMVHIQYF,TGTGCCAGCAGTGGTCAGGGTATGGTACACATTCAGTACTTC
TRBJ2-1,.,TRBD2,TRBV18,CASSPPAGGDNEQFF,TGTGCCAGCTCACCACCAGCGGGAGGGGACAATGAGCAGTTCTTC
TRBJ1-2,.,.,TRBV10-3,CAISELSQGGGYTF,TGTGCCATCAGTGAGTTGTCACAGGGAGGCGGCTACACCTTC
TRBJ1-6,.,.,TRBV28,CASRNRGNSPLHF,TGTGCCAGCAGAAACAGAGGAAATTCACCCCTCCACTTT
TRBJ2-5,.,TRBD2,TRBV28,CASKRTSGLETQYF,TGTGCCAGCAAGAGGACTAGCGGGTTAGAGACCCAGTACTTC
TRBJ2-3,.,.,TRBV28,CASSLRERPGYF,TGTGCCAGCAGTTTACGGGAGAGGCCGGGGTATTTT
TRBJ2-7,.,TRBD1,TRBV30,CAWRNRDRGGYEQYF,TGTGCCTGGAGGAACCGGGACAGGGGTGGTTACGAGCAGTACTTC
TRBJ1-2,.,.,TRBV11-2,CASSRAEGRGYGYTF,TGTGCCAGCAGCCGGGCTGAGGGCCGTGGCTATGGCTACACCTTC
TRBJ1-1,.,.,TRBV11-2,CASSLIGEAGRTEAFF,TGTGCCAGCAGCCTCATCGGTGAGGCAGGTAGGACTGAAGCTTTCTTT
TRBJ1-5,few,.,TRBV25-1,CASSMGGGQPQHF,TGTGCCAGCAGTATGGGGGGAGGGCAGCCCCAGCATTTT
TRBJ1-4,.,.,TRBV18,CASSPGGTNEKLFF,TGTGCCAGCTCACCAGGCGGTACTAATGAAAAACTGTTTTTT
TRBJ2-7,few,.,TRBV28,CASRSRGGKTYEQYF,TGTGCCAGCAGATCCCGAGGAGGGAAAACCTACGAGCAGTACTTC
TRBJ1-6,.,.,TRBV6-1,CASSSTHSGHSPLHF,TGTGCCAGCAGTTCAACACATTCGGGGCATTCACCCCTCCACTTT
TRBJ2-3,.,.,TRBV5-4,CASSLGVPSTDTQYF,TGTGCCAGCAGCTTGGGGGTACCAAGCACAGATACGCAGTATTTT
TRBJ2-4,.,TRBD2,TRBV5-8,CASSLWTSGRGRNIQYF,TGTGCCAGCAGCTTGTGGACTAGCGGGAGGGGAAGAAACATTCAGTACTTC
TRBJ2-3,.,.,TRBV30,CAWSLATRAGTQYF,TGTGCCTGGAGCTTAGCTACACGAGCGGGCACGCAGTATTTT
TRBJ2-3,few,.,TRBV10-2,CASARGGSRSDTQYF,TGCGCCAGCGCCAGGGGCGGGAGTCGGTCAGATACGCAGTATTTT
TRBJ2-6,.,.,TRBV29-1,CSASGPNSGANVLTF,TGCAGCGCTTCGGGACCGAACTCTGGGGCCAACGTCCTGACTTTC
TRBJ2-5,.,TRBD2,TRBV2,CASRGLVGLIETQYF,TGTGCCAGCAGAGGACTAGTTGGGTTAATCGAGACCCAGTACTTC
TRBJ2-1,.,.,TRBV18,CASSPPKVAPSSYNEQFF,TGTGCCAGCTCACCACCGAAGGTAGCGCCGAGCTCCTACAATGAGCAGTTCTTC
TRBJ1-3,.,.,TRBV7-9,CASSLYSGNTIYF,TGTGCCAGCAGCTTATACTCTGGAAACACCATATATTTT
TRBJ2-1,.,TRBD2,TRBV6-4,CASSLGLAEGSYNEQFF,TGTGCCAGCAGTCTAGGACTAGCGGAGGGGTCCTACAATGAGCAGTTCTTC
TRBJ1-2,few,.,TRBV4-2,CASSPHPQNYGYTF,TGTGCCAGCAGCCCACACCCCCAAAACTATGGCTACACCTTC
TRBJ2-5,.,TRBD1,TRBV2,CASNFDRGETQYF,TGTGCCAGCAACTTCGACAGGGGGGAGACCCAGTACTTC
TRBJ1-4,.,.,TRBV7-9,CASSFWTVIAPREKLFF,TGTGCCAGCAGCTTTTGGACAGTAATTGCCCCAAGGGAAAAACTGTTTTTT
TRBJ1-4,once,.,TRBV25-1,CASAEVAGNEKLFF,TGTGCCAGCGCCGAAGTGGCGGGTAATGAAAAACTGTTTTTT
TRBJ2-7,.,.,TRBV6-6,CASRRDIPRLPYEQYF,TGTGCCAGCAGAAGGGACATTCCACGATTACCCTACGAGCAGTACTTC
TRBJ1-6,once,.,TRBV30,CAWSPLRGSPLHF,TGTGCCTGGAGCCCTCTCAGAGGGTCACCCCTCCACTTT
TRBJ2-2,.,.,TRBV5-1,CASNSGGLRPPGELFF,TGCGCCAGCAATAGTGGGGGACTTCGCCCCCCCGGGGAGCTGTTTTTT
TRBJ2-3,.,.,TRBV28,CASTLGGGGGGDTQYF,TGTGCCAGCACACTCGGAGGAGGGGGAGGAGGAGATACGCAGTATTTT
TRBJ2-5,.,.,TRBV7-2,CASSLGPETQYF,TGTGCCAGCAGCTTAGGGCCGGAGACCCAGTACTTC
TRBJ1-1,.,TRBD1,TRBV5-1,CASSPGGAGGNTEAFF,TGCGCCAGCAGCCCCGGGGGGGCAGGGGGGAACACTGAAGCTTTCTTT
TRBJ2-3,.,TRBD2,TRBV6-1,CASSVGLAASTDTQYF,TGTGCCAGCAGTGTCGGACTAGCGGCTAGCACAGATACGCAGTATTTT
TRBJ2-2,.,TRBD2,TRBV19,CASRLLGLAGSGELFF,TGTGCCAGTAGACTCTTGGGACTAGCGGGCTCCGGGGAGCTGTTTTTT
TRBJ1-1,.,.,TRBV29-1,CSVGGPGEAFF,TGCAGCGTCGGGGGTCCCGGTGAAGCTTTCTTT
TRBJ2-7,few,TRBD1,TRBV7-2,CASSTNRGLEQYF,TGTGCAAGCAGCACCAACAGGGGGCTCGAGCAGTACTTC
TRBJ2-7,.,.,TRBV23-1,CASSQSPGHFFRSYEQYF,TGCGCCAGCAGTCAATCGCCAGGGCATTTCTTTAGATCCTACGAGCAGTACTTC
TRBJ1-5,.,.,TRBV7-9,CASSLGDFQPQHF,TGTGCCAGCAGCTTAGGGGACTTTCAGCCCCAGCATTTT
TRBJ1-5,.,TRBD1,TRBV29-1,CSVGTGVNQPQHF,TGCAGCGTTGGGACAGGGGTTAATCAGCCCCAGCATTTT
TRBJ2-7,.,TRBD2,TRBV27,CASSPSGTYEQYF,TGTGCCAGCAGTCCTAGCGGTACCTACGAGCAGTACTTC
TRBJ2-5,.,TRBD1,TRBV5-1,CASSSGTGGGETQYF,TGCGCCAGCAGCTCCGGGACAGGGGGCGGAGAGACCCAGTACTTC
TRBJ1-1,.,.,TRBV20-1,CSAGGISGAFF,TGCAGTGCCGGGGGCATATCCGGGGCTTTCTTT
TRBJ1-1,.,.,TRBV27,CASSWTRNTEAFF,TGTGCCAGCAGTTGGACTCGGAACACTGAAGCTTTCTTT
TRBJ1-2,.,.,TRBV11-1,CASSLEQVGGYTF,TGTGCCAGCAGCTTAGAACAGGTCGGTGGCTACACCTTC
TRBJ2-2,.,TRBD2,TRBV9,CASSVGGASGAGELFF,TGTGCCAGCAGCGTAGGGGGAGCTAGCGGGGCCGGGGAGCTGTTTTTT
TRBJ2-6,.,TRBD1,TRBV30,CAYDRAGANVLTF,TGTGCCTACGACAGGGCCGGGGCCAACGTCCTGACTTTC